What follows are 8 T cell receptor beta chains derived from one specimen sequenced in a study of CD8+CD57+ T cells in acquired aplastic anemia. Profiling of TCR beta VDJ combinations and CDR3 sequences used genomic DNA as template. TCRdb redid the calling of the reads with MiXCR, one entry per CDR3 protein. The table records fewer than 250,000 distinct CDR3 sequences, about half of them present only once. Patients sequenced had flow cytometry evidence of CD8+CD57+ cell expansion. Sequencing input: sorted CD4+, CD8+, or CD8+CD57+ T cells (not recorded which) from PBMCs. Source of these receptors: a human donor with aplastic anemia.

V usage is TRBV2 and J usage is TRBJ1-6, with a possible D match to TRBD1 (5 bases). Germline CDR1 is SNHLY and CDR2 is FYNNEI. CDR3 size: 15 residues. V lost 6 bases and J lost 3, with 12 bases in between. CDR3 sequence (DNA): TGTGCCAGCAGACCGACCGACAGCTATAATTCACCCCTCCACTTT. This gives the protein CASRPTDSYNSPLHF.

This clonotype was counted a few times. CDR3 nucleotide sequence: TGTGCCAGCAGCTTGGCCCCCTGGGATTCCCTGCCAGATACGCAGTATTTT. Its protein is CASSLAPWDSLPDTQYF. This chain uses TRBV11-2 with TRBJ2-3, with D unclear. This CDR3 has 17 amino acids. Trimming took off 3 bases at V and 4 bases at J, with 20 bases between the two ends. Germline lookup yields CDR1 SGHAT and CDR2 FQNNGV.

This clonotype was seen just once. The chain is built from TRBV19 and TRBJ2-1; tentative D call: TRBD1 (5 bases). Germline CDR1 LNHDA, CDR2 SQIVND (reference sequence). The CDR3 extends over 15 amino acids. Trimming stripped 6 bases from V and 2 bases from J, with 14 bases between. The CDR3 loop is CASSVRAGTYNEQFF. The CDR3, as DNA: TGTGCCAGTAGCGTCAGGGCAGGGACCTACAATGAGCAGTTCTTC.

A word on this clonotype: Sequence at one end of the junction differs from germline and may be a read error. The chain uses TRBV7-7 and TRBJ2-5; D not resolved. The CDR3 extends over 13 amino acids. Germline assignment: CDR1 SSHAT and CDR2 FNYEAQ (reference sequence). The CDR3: CASSPGSNQPQYF. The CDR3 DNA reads TGTGCTAGCAGCCCAGGTAGCAATCAGCCCCAGTACTTC.

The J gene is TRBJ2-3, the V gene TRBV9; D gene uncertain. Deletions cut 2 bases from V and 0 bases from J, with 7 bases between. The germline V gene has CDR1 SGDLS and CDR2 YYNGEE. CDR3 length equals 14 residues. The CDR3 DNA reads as TGTGCCAGCAGCGTGAGTGGGAGCACAGATACGCAGTATTTT. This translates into CASSVSGSTDTQYF. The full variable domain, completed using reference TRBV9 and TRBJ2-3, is DSGVTQTPKHLITATGQRVTLRCSPRSGDLSVYWYQQSLDQGLQFLIQYYNGEERAKGNILERFSAQQFPDLHSELNLSSLELGDSALYFCASSVSGSTDTQYFGPGTRLTVL.

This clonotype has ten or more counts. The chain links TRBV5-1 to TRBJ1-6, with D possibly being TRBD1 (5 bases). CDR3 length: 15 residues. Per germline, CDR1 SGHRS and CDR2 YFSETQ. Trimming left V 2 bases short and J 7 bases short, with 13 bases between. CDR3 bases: TGCGCCAGCAGCTTTACGGGGGTCCTGAATTCACCCCTCCACTTT. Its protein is CASSFTGVLNSPLHF. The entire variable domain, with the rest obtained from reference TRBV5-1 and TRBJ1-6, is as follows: KAGVTQTPRYLIKTRGQQVTLSCSPISGHRSVSWYQQTPGQGLQFLFEYFSETQRNKGNFPGRFSGRQFSNSRSEMNVSTLELGDSALYLCASSFTGVLNSPLHFGNGTRLTVT.

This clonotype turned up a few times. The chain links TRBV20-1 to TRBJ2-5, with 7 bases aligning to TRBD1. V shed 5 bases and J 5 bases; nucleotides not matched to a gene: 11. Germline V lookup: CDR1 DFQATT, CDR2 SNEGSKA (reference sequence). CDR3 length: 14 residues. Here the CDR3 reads CSAHHGTARETQYF. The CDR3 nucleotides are TGCAGTGCTCATCACGGGACAGCTCGGGAGACCCAGTACTTC.

CDR3 DNA: TGTGCCACCAGTGATCTAAGGCCAGGGAACACCGGGGAGCTGTTTTTT. Residues: CATSDLRPGNTGELFF. This chain uses TRBV24-1 with TRBJ2-2, with D uncertain. Trimming removed 3 bases at V and 1 base at J, with 11 bases between. Germline V gene sequence: CDR1 KGHDR, CDR2 SFDVKD. The CDR3 is 16 amino acids.